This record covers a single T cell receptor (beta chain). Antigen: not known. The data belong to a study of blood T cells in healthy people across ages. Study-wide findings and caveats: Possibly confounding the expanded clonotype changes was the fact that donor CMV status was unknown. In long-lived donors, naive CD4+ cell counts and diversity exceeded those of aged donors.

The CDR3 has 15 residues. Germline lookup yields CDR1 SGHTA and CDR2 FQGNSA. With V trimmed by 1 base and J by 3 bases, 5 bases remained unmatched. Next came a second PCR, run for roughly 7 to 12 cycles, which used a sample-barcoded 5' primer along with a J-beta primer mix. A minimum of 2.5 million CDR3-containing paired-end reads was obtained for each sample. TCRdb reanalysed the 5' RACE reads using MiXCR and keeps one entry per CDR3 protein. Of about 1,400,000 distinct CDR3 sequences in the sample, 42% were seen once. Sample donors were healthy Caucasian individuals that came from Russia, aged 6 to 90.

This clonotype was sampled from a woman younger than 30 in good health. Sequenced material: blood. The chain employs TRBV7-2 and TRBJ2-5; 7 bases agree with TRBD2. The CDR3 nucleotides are TGTGCCAGCAGCTTAGTACTAGCGAAAGAAGAGACCCAGTACTTC. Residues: CASSLVLAKEETQYF.